These 11 T cell receptor beta chains were sequenced from one sample in a study of blood T cell repertoires in COVID-19. Here immunoSEQ multiplex PCR was the method, and the copy in TCRdb shows in-frame clones only, minus some. The table has roughly 45,000 clones, 65% to 90% seen once. Sequenced material: peripheral blood. The source is a woman at least 80 years old with COVID-19, enrolled during active disease.

The rearrangement joins TRBV27 to TRBJ1-5, with D possibly matching TRBD1 (6 bases). Germline values: CDR1 MNHEY, CDR2 SMNVEV (reference sequence). Trimming left V 6 bases short and J 2 bases short, with 14 bases between. This CDR3 contains 15 residues. CDR3 sequence: CASSSGGSGNQPQHF. The CDR3 coding sequence is TGTGCCAGCAGCTCGGGGGGCTCGGGCAATCAGCCCCAGCATTTT.

This chain connects TRBV18 to TRBJ1-1, with D possibly being TRBD1 (6 bases). The germline V gene encodes CDR1 KGHSH and CDR2 LQKENI. V was trimmed by 2 bases and J by 0 bases, leaving 13 bases between them. This CDR3 region has 16 residues. The CDR3, as DNA: TGTGCCAGCTCACCAGGCAGCGCAGGGGTGAACACTGAAGCTTTCTTT. Protein: CASSPGSAGVNTEAFF.

This clone appeared a few times. The V call is TRBV3-1 (or the pseudogene TRBV3-2), the J call TRBJ1-2; D possibly corresponds to TRBD1 (5 bases). CDR3 length equals 11 residues. Germline CDR1 and CDR2: LGHDT and YNNKEL (reference sequence). Trimming pared 5 bases from V and 8 bases from J, leaving 9 bases between. The CDR3 DNA reads as TGTGCCAGCAGCAAGGGGTTAGGCTACACCTTC. Encoded protein: CASSKGLGYTF.

This chain joins TRBV7-9 and TRBJ2-7; the D gene is possibly TRBD1 (6 bases). Looked up from germline, CDR1 is SEHNR and CDR2 is FQNEAQ (reference sequence). With 6 bases removed from V and 0 bases from J, the gap between germline ends came to 15 bases. CDR3 length: 15 residues. The chain's CDR3 is CASSVRGHSSYEQYF. The CDR3 region has the DNA TGTGCCAGCAGTGTCCGGGGACATAGCTCCTACGAGCAGTACTTC. The full variable domain, in which reference TRBV7-9 and TRBJ2-7 provide the parts outside the CDR3, is DTGVSQNPRHKITKRGQNVTFRCDPISEHNRLYWYRQTLGQGPEFLTYFQNEAQLEKSRLLSDRFSAERPKGSFSTLEIQRTEQGDSAMYLCASSVRGHSSYEQYFGPGTRLTVT.

This clone was detected a few times. The chain is built from TRBV28 and TRBJ2-5, with 7 nucleotides matching TRBD1. V gave up 2 bases and J gave up 5 bases; unmatched junction bases: 11. CDR1 and CDR2 from the germline V gene are MDHEN and SYDVKM. CDR3 length: 16 amino acids. The CDR3 loop reads CASSLLQTGNRETQYF. The CDR3 bases are TGTGCCAGCAGTTTACTACAGACAGGGAACAGGGAGACCCAGTACTTC.

This chain joins TRBV5-1 and TRBJ1-2; 8 nucleotides match TRBD1. The CDR3 totals 16 residues. Germline V gives CDR1 SGHRS, CDR2 YFSETQ. The V gene end was trimmed by 1 base and the J gene end by 7 bases; junction bases not matched to a gene: 12. In nucleotides, the CDR3 is TGCGCCAGCAGCTTGATATCGACAGGGGTAAGGGCTGGCTACACCTTC. Protein sequence: CASSLISTGVRAGYTF.

V gene TRBV6-5 combines with J gene TRBJ2-2, with 8 bases aligning to TRBD1. J lost 2 bases, V lost 6 bases, and 5 bases had no gene match. CDR1 is MNHEY and CDR2 is SVGAGI in the germline V gene. This CDR3 region has 15 residues. The CDR3 sequence is CASRQGAFNTGELFF. CDR3 nucleotide sequence: TGTGCCAGCAGGCAGGGGGCTTTTAACACCGGGGAGCTGTTTTTT.

This sequence joins TRBV5-6 and TRBJ1-1; 10 bases are a match to TRBD1. In germline, CDR1 is SGHDT, CDR2 YYEEEE. The length of the CDR3 is 15 residues. Trimming removed 4 bases from V and 7 bases from J; junction bases left unmatched: 10. DNA for the CDR3: TGTGCCAGCAGCCGTCGACAGGGGGCTTGGGATGAAGCTTTCTTT. Amino acids: CASSRRQGAWDEAFF.

The rearrangement uses TRBV18 and TRBJ1-5; a weak D match, TRBD1 (6 bases). This CDR3 is 14 amino acids long. Germline loops: CDR1 KGHSH, CDR2 LQKENI. Trimming cost V 3 bases and J 6 bases, with 12 bases left between them. CDR3 residues: CASSPRGNTQPQHF. The CDR3 DNA is TGTGCCAGCTCACCCAGGGGCAATACTCAGCCCCAGCATTTT.

The CDR3 protein is CASSLGAGWGNEQFF. CDR3 sequence (DNA): TGCGCCAGCAGCTTGGGGGCAGGGTGGGGCAATGAGCAGTTCTTC. The V and J genes are TRBV5-1 and TRBJ2-1; TRBD1 might be the D (5 bases). Germline V gene sequence: CDR1 SGHRS, CDR2 YFSETQ. This CDR3 contains 15 residues. The ends were cut back, 0 bases at V and 6 bases at J, with 13 bases in the middle.

The V and J genes are TRBV28 and TRBJ1-6; no definite D call. The germline gives CDR1 MDHEN, CDR2 SYDVKM. This CDR3 region has 14 residues. V shed 6 bases and J shed 9 bases, with 15 bases lying between them. The CDR3 protein is CASRRRDRGSPLHF. CDR3 DNA sequence: TGTGCCAGCAGGCGGAGGGATCGGGGTTCACCCCTCCACTTT.